The 20 T cell receptor beta chains presented below share a single source sample, sequenced in a study of blood T cell repertoires in COVID-19. Sequencing was performed with immunoSEQ multiplex PCR; in TCRdb, only in-frame clones are kept and a portion is missing. The sample consists of about 200,000 clones, about nine tenths of them appearing once. Sequenced material: peripheral blood. These receptors came from a man younger than 30 with active or convalescent COVID-19.

The chain is built from TRBV7-2 and TRBJ1-2, with TRBD1 matching 8 bases. V dropped 0 bases and J dropped 3; count of bases not matched to a gene: 3. CDR3 size: 15 residues. Germline CDR1 is SGHTA and CDR2 is FQGNSA. CDR3 sequence (DNA): TGTGCCAGCAGCTTAGCTACAGGGGGGGACTATGGCTACACCTTC. Translating gives CASSLATGGDYGYTF.

The chain is built from TRBV10-3 and TRBJ1-2, with D possibly matching TRBD1 (6 bases). Per germline, CDR1 ENHRY and CDR2 SYGVKD. CDR3 length equals 15 residues. V shed 4 bases and J shed 6 bases, with 18 bases lying between them. The CDR3 protein is CAISGTPQGDHGYTF. The CDR3 region has the DNA TGTGCCATCAGTGGGACCCCACAGGGTGATCATGGCTACACCTTC.

In DNA, the CDR3 is TGTGCCAGCAGTTTTAGTCAGGGGGTTGGGGGCTACACCTTC. Translation gives CASSFSQGVGGYTF. The chain carries TRBV27 and TRBJ1-2; TRBD1 matches 7 bases. Looked up from germline, CDR1 is MNHEY and CDR2 is SMNVEV (reference sequence). Losses at the gene ends were 3 bases for V and 8 bases for J; bases not matched to a gene: 9. The CDR3 runs to 14 residues.

The rearrangement uses TRBV6-5 and TRBJ1-6; D is unclear. This CDR3 has 14 residues. Germline V gene sequence: CDR1 MNHEY, CDR2 SVGAGI. Trimming cost V 2 bases and J 7 bases, with 9 bases left between them. The CDR3 DNA reads as TGTGCCAGCAGTTACAGGGAGGGCAATTCACCCCTCCACTTT. This encodes CASSYREGNSPLHF.

The rearrangement uses TRBV30 and TRBJ2-7; 7 nucleotides align to TRBD1. V shed 0 bases and J 8 bases; nucleotides not matched to a gene: 1. CDR1 is GTSNPN, CDR2 SVGIG, per germline (reference sequence). The CDR3 contains 11 residues. As DNA, the CDR3 is TGTGCCTGGAGTGTACAGGGGCAGCAGTACTTC. This sequence encodes CAWSVQGQQYF.

V gene TRBV27 combines with J gene TRBJ2-1; 7 bases line up with TRBD1. From germline, CDR1 is MNHEY and CDR2 SMNVEV (reference sequence). V trimming: 6 bases; J trimming: 10 bases; junction bases outside the gene matches: 6. The length of the CDR3 is 12 residues. The CDR3 region is CASRQGQLEQFF. The CDR3 DNA follows: TGTGCCAGCAGGCAGGGACAGCTGGAGCAGTTCTTC.

This clone was counted ten times or more. The CDR3 DNA sequence: TGTGCCAGCAGTTACTCCCCTCCTTCGGGGGTGTACAATGAGCAGTTCTTC. Amino acid sequence: CASSYSPPSGVYNEQFF. The chain couples TRBV6-2 or TRBV6-3 to TRBJ2-1; TRBD2 is a possible D gene (6 bases). CDR1 MNHEY and CDR2 SVGEGT come from the germline V gene. CDR3 length: 17 residues. V was cut by 0 bases and J by 4 bases, with 16 bases left in between.

A remark on this clone: Other DNA variants within this sample encode the same CDR3. This chain links TRBV11-2 with TRBJ2-2, with a tentative D call TRBD1 (5 bases). V gave up 2 bases and J gave up 4 bases, with 11 bases separating them. Germline CDR1 reads SGHAT; CDR2 reads FQNNGV. CDR3 length: 15 residues. The CDR3 region is CASSLSGQGTGELFF. The CDR3 coding sequence is TGTGCCAGCAGCTTATCAGGGCAGGGCACCGGGGAGCTGTTTTTT.

The gene calls are TRBV9 and TRBJ2-7; 9 bases line up with TRBD1. The length of the CDR3 is 16 residues. Germline V gene lookup returns CDR1 SGDLS and CDR2 YYNGEE. Trimming took 4 bases from V and 3 from J; bases not matched to a gene: 11. The CDR3 region is CASSSGAGQGYYEQYF. The CDR3 bases are TGTGCCAGCAGCTCGGGAGCCGGACAGGGGTACTACGAGCAGTACTTC.

The V gene is TRBV30, the J gene TRBJ1-1; tentative D call: TRBD1 (5 bases). Germline-derived CDR1 and CDR2 are GTSNPN and SVGIG (reference sequence). The length of the CDR3 is 13 residues. V lost 7 bases and J lost 6, with 18 bases in between. CDR3 coding DNA: TGTGCCTTGAAATATTACAGGAATGCTGAAGCTTTCTTT. Protein sequence: CALKYYRNAEAFF.

The rearrangement links TRBV3-1 (or the pseudogene TRBV3-2) to TRBJ2-5; maybe TRBD2 (7 bases). From germline, CDR1 is LGHDT and CDR2 YNNKEL (reference sequence). This CDR3 is built from 15 residues. The V end lost 4 bases, the J end lost 0 bases, and 12 bases lay between the germline ends. The CDR3 sequence is CASSLSGGHQETQYF. The CDR3 DNA reads TGTGCCAGCAGCCTTTCGGGGGGCCACCAAGAGACCCAGTACTTC.

The CDR3: CASSSRVRLGYTF. The CDR3 nucleotides are TGTGCCAGCAGCTCCAGAGTGAGGCTTGGCTACACCTTC. The chain recombines TRBV7-2 with TRBJ1-2; D uncertain. Trimming removed 4 bases from V and 7 bases from J, with 13 bases in between. Germline CDR1 and CDR2: SGHTA and FQGNSA. The CDR3 contains 13 residues.

J is TRBJ1-5 and V is TRBV19; TRBD1 matches at 7 bases. The trim removed 3 bases at V and 0 bases at J, leaving 11 bases unmatched. The CDR3 runs to 18 residues. From germline, CDR1 is LNHDA and CDR2 SQIVND (reference sequence). CDR3 in amino acids: CASSMGQPEDYSNQPQHF. CDR3 DNA: TGTGCCAGTAGTATGGGACAGCCCGAGGATTATAGCAATCAGCCCCAGCATTTT.

The V gene is TRBV12-3 or TRBV12-4, the J gene TRBJ2-7; D not certain. CDR3 length: 11 amino acids. Trimming took off 3 bases at V and 5 bases at J, with 5 bases between the two ends. CDR3 DNA sequence: TGTGCCAGCAGTTTTTCCGACGAGCAGTACTTC. It is translated as CASSFSDEQYF.

This clone turned up a few times. V gene TRBV5-1 combines with J gene TRBJ2-2; 9 bases line up with TRBD2. J was trimmed by 3 bases and V by 1 base; bases with no gene match: 4. CDR1 and CDR2 (germline): SGHRS, YFSETQ. The CDR3 spans 16 residues. The CDR3 sequence is CASSLRQRGDTGELFF. CDR3 nucleotides: TGCGCCAGCAGCTTGAGGCAGCGGGGGGACACCGGGGAGCTGTTTTTT.

This CDR3 reads CASSALAEGGNEQFF. In DNA form, the CDR3 reads TGTGCCAGCAGCGCCCTAGCGGAGGGGGGGAATGAGCAGTTCTTC. The chain carries TRBV6-2 or TRBV6-3 and TRBJ2-1; TRBD2 might be the D (7 bases). The V gene lost 6 bases and the J gene lost 7 bases, with 19 bases spanning the gap. Germline V gene lookup returns CDR1 MNHEY and CDR2 SVGEGT. The CDR3 sequence is 15 residues long.

The chain recombines TRBV7-2 with TRBJ1-1; TRBD1 aligns across 7 bases. The CDR3 runs to 15 residues. CDR1 and CDR2 from the germline V gene are SGHTA and FQGNSA. The V gene end was trimmed by 4 bases and the J gene end by 8 bases; junction bases not matched to a gene: 13. The CDR3 is CASSYSGTVASEAFF. The CDR3 nucleotides read TGTGCCAGCAGCTACTCCGGGACAGTAGCCTCCGAAGCTTTCTTT.

This chain uses TRBV30 with TRBJ1-3; 7 bases line up with TRBD1. CDR3 length: 16 residues. V was clipped by 0 bases and J by 4 bases; unmatched bases: 9. CDR1 and CDR2 from the germline V gene are GTSNPN and SVGIG (reference sequence). CDR3 protein: CAWSVLGRGRGNTIYF. CDR3 bases: TGTGCCTGGAGTGTACTAGGAAGGGGGCGCGGAAACACCATATATTTT.

This clone was found once. The CDR3 coding sequence is TGTGCTAGTGGCTGGAGGCTTCCCGAAGCTTTCTTT. Translated: CASGWRLPEAFF. This sequence joins TRBV12-5 and TRBJ1-1; D not resolved. Looked up from germline, CDR1 is LGHNT and CDR2 is FRNRAP. The CDR3 length is 12 residues. The ends were cut back, 6 bases at V and 8 bases at J, with 13 bases in the middle.

The genes are TRBV30 and TRBJ1-3, with unresolved D. Germline lookup yields CDR1 GTSNPN and CDR2 SVGIG (reference sequence). The CDR3 sequence is 15 residues long. Trimming stripped 2 bases from V and 3 bases from J, with 14 bases between. CDR3 in amino acids: CAWSTVGGYGNTIYF. DNA for the CDR3: TGTGCCTGGAGTACAGTCGGAGGGTATGGAAACACCATATATTTT.